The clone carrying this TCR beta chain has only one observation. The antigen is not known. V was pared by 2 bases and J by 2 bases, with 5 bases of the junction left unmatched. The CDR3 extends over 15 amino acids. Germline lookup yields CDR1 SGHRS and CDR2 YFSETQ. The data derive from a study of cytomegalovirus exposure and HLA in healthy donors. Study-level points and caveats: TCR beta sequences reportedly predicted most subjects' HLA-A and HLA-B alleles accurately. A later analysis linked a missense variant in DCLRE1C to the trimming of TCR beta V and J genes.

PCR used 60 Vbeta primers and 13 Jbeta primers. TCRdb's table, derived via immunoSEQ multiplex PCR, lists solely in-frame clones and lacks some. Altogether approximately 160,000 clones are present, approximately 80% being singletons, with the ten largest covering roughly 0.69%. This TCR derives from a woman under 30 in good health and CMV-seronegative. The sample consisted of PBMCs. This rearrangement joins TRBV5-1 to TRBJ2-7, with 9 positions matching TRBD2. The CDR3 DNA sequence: TGCGCCAGCAGCTTAAATAGCGGGAGTCCCTACGAGCAGTACTTC. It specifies CASSLNSGSPYEQYF.